The next 14 T cell receptor beta chains were all read from a single sample in a study of CD8 T cells in Susac syndrome. Random hexamers were used to reverse transcribe roughly 0.5 to 1 ug of RNA. TCRdb redid the calling of the immunoSEQ multiplex PCR reads with MiXCR, one entry per CDR3 protein. This sample has under 200,000 distinct CDR3 sequences, with 95% to 96% found just once. Sequenced: CD4+ T cells from PBMCs. The receptors shown here come from a human donor with Susac syndrome.

This clonotype occurred once. The V call is TRBV29-1, the J call TRBJ2-3, with D possibly matching TRBD2 (5 bases). This CDR3 is built from 10 residues. Germline CDR1 and CDR2: SQVTM and ANQGSEA. Trimming left V 6 bases short and J 5 bases short, with 6 bases between. The CDR3 protein is CSVAGDTQYF. As DNA, the CDR3 is TGCAGCGTCGCGGGAGATACGCAGTATTTT.

The J gene is TRBJ2-4, the V gene TRBV5-1; the D gene is possibly TRBD1 (6 bases). The length of the CDR3 is 13 residues. Germline CDR1 and CDR2: SGHRS and YFSETQ. V lost 4 bases and J lost 2, with 7 bases in between. The CDR3: CASSRDTKNIQYF. The CDR3 region has the DNA TGCGCCAGCAGCCGGGACACCAAAAACATTCAGTACTTC.

This chain uses TRBV28 with TRBJ1-5; TRBD1 matches at 9 bases. CDR1 is MDHEN and CDR2 is SYDVKM in the germline V gene. With 6 bases clipped from V and 5 bases from J, the junction kept 14 bases outside the gene matches. This CDR3 spans 17 amino acids. DNA of the CDR3: TGTGCCAGCAGCCCCGTCAGGACAGGGGCCAGCGATCAGCCCCAGCATTTT. This sequence encodes CASSPVRTGASDQPQHF. Full variable domain (missing parts from reference TRBV28 and TRBJ1-5): DVKVTQSSRYLVKRTGEKVFLECVQDMDHENMFWYRQDPGLGLRLIYFSYDVKMKEKGDIPEGYSVSREKKERFSLILESASTNQTSMYLCASSPVRTGASDQPQHFGDGTRLSIL.

The genes are TRBV30 and TRBJ1-4; D is unresolved. V was pared by 3 bases and J by 11 bases, with 16 bases between. This CDR3 comprises 13 residues. Germline V CDR1 and CDR2: GTSNPN, SVGIG (reference sequence). The CDR3 is CAWRTDEREKLFF. The CDR3 DNA sequence: TGTGCCTGGAGAACAGACGAAAGAGAGAAACTGTTTTTT.

The chain links TRBV6-4 to TRBJ2-2; TRBD2 might be the D (6 bases). The V end lost 8 bases, the J end lost 4 bases, and 14 bases lay between the germline ends. Germline V gives CDR1 MRHNA, CDR2 SNTAGT. The CDR3 covers 14 residues. CDR3 residues: CASRRDFATGELFF. CDR3 in DNA: TGTGCCAGCCGCCGGGACTTCGCCACCGGGGAGCTGTTTTTT.

This chain connects TRBV12-3 or TRBV12-4 to TRBJ2-1, with 10 bases that match TRBD2. The CDR3 runs 12 residues. V shed 4 bases, J shed 11 bases, and the junction held 2 bases outside the gene matches. The CDR3 DNA is TGTGCCAGCAGTTCTAGCGGGAGCAAGCAGTTCTTC. Translating gives CASSSSGSKQFF.

The V call is TRBV7-3, the J call TRBJ2-3; no firm D call. The V end lost 4 bases, the J end lost 7 bases, and 12 bases lay between the germline ends. CDR3 length equals 13 residues. Germline V gives CDR1 SGHTA, CDR2 FQGTGA. CDR3 bases: TGTGCCAGCAGCTCACTCACTGGGAATACGCAGTATTTT. This encodes CASSSLTGNTQYF.

The gene calls are TRBV4-3 and TRBJ2-3; possibly TRBD1 for D (6 bases). Germline CDR1 LGHNA, CDR2 YSLEER. The CDR3 extends over 15 amino acids. Trimming cost V 0 bases and J 6 bases, with 13 bases left between them. CDR3 sequence reads: CASSQEARGSDTQYF. The CDR3 region has the DNA TGCGCCAGCAGCCAAGAGGCCAGGGGATCCGATACGCAGTATTTT.

This clonotype was seen only once. V gene TRBV4-3 combines with J gene TRBJ1-2; the D gene is possibly TRBD1 (5 bases). V lost 1 base, J lost 7 bases, and 13 bases lay in between. Germline V gene data show CDR1 as LGHNA and CDR2 as YSLEER. The CDR3 totals 14 residues. The CDR3 loop is CASSQAGIVGGYTF. CDR3 DNA sequence: TGCGCCAGCAGCCAAGCAGGGATCGTAGGTGGCTACACCTTC.

The chain couples TRBV5-1 to TRBJ2-3, with 9 bases matching TRBD1. Germline CDR1 is SGHRS and CDR2 is YFSETQ. V lost 3 bases to trimming and J lost 8 bases; unmatched junction nucleotides: 7. The CDR3 length is 14 residues. CDR3 loop: CASSWDRAMGTQYF. CDR3 coding DNA: TGCGCCAGCAGCTGGGACAGGGCTATGGGTACGCAGTATTTT. The whole variable domain, remainder taken from reference TRBV5-1 and TRBJ2-3, is KAGVTQTPRYLIKTRGQQVTLSCSPISGHRSVSWYQQTPGQGLQFLFEYFSETQRNKGNFPGRFSGRQFSNSRSEMNVSTLELGDSALYLCASSWDRAMGTQYFGPGTRLTVL.

V usage is TRBV29-1 and J usage is TRBJ1-2, with 7 nucleotides matching TRBD1. The CDR3 runs to 12 residues. In germline, CDR1 is SQVTM, CDR2 ANQGSEA. Germline trimming cut 6 bases from V and 4 bases from J; bases unmatched to any gene: 5. CDR3 coding DNA: TGCAGCGTGCCGACAGGGATCTATGGCTACACCTTC. Its translation is CSVPTGIYGYTF.

The chain combines TRBV3-1 with TRBJ2-5; no clear D. CDR1 and CDR2 (germline): LGHDT, YNNKEL (reference sequence). Trimming removed 4 bases from V and 1 base from J, with 10 bases in between. The CDR3 has 14 residues. The DNA of the CDR3 is TGTGCCAGCAGCCCCGGACCTCTCCAAGAGACCCAGTACTTC. This gives the protein CASSPGPLQETQYF.

The V gene is TRBV11-1, the J gene TRBJ2-5, with TRBD2 matching over 12 bases. The J segment lost 12 bases and the V segment lost 8 bases, leaving 10 bases of the junction unmatched. Germline assignment: CDR1 SGHAT and CDR2 FQDESV (reference sequence). The CDR3 is 13 residues long. The CDR3 loop is CASSGGLAGTEYF. Here the CDR3 DNA reads TGTGCCAGCTCGGGAGGACTAGCGGGGACGGAGTACTTC.

The chain links TRBV7-2 to TRBJ2-5; tentative D call: TRBD1 (5 bases). This CDR3 is built from 13 residues. Germline CDR1 reads SGHTA; CDR2 reads FQGNSA. Trimming cost V 5 bases and J 2 bases, with 9 bases left between them. CDR3 in DNA: TGTGCCAGCAGCCGGACATTACAAGAGACCCAGTACTTC. This translates into CASSRTLQETQYF.